This T cell receptor beta chain appears in the sequencing data of a study of cytomegalovirus exposure and HLA in healthy donors. Overall study: The early release's HLA-typed donors yielded 80 million to 95 million unique TCRs.

The donors were healthy bone marrow donors. At collection, donors were nominally healthy, but unrecorded immune exposures were probable. V was cut by 11 bases and J by 2 bases, with 17 bases left in between. The germline V gene encodes CDR1 MDHEN and CDR2 SYDVKM. The CDR3 spans 14 residues. Overall study findings and caveats: Analysis was carried out at a later point, and it linked a missense DCLRE1C variant to TCR beta V- and J-gene trimming.

The primer mix had 60 Vbeta and 13 Jbeta primers. Libraries were prepared by immunoSEQ multiplex PCR; TCRdb keeps only in-frame clonotypes and omits some of them. Here the sample spans roughly 150,000 clones, 70% being singletons. As concerns this clone: The antigen is unknown.

The sample consisted of PBMCs. V usage is TRBV28 and J usage is TRBJ2-3; tentative D call: TRBD1 (7 bases). This receptor was taken from a man between 18 and 29 years old in good health and CMV-seropositive. As DNA, the CDR3 is TGTGCCGGCGCGGGGCAGGGGGTCACAGATACGCAGTATTTT. The encoded protein is CAGAGQGVTDTQYF.